Presented here are 11 T cell receptor beta chains from one specimen sequenced in a study of T cell changes during pregnancy in multiple sclerosis. Assay: immunoSEQ multiplex PCR; the TCRdb copy retains only in-frame clones and omits some. The repertoire holds around 57,000 clones, with 75% to 95% as singletons. This sample comprised peripheral blood, obtained in the third trimester of pregnancy. The receptors shown here come from a female donor in good health, enrolled as a control in a pregnancy study.

The chain links TRBV27 to TRBJ1-1, with 9 bases matching TRBD1. CDR1 and CDR2 from the germline V gene are MNHEY and SMNVEV (reference sequence). The CDR3 runs 18 residues. The J segment lost 7 bases and the V segment lost 2 bases, leaving 17 bases of the junction unmatched. CDR3 sequence reads: CASSLIRTGVIIENEAFF. The CDR3 DNA reads TGTGCCAGCAGTTTAATCAGGACAGGGGTCATAATCGAGAATGAAGCTTTCTTT.

The chain is built from TRBV13 and TRBJ2-3; D is possibly TRBD1 (6 bases). CDR1 is PRHDT and CDR2 is FYEKMQ in the germline V gene (reference sequence). The ends were cut back, 6 bases at V and 0 bases at J, with 13 bases in the middle. The CDR3 length is 15 residues. The CDR3 protein is CASRDRLSSTDTQYF. The CDR3 DNA follows: TGTGCCAGCAGAGACAGGCTCTCTAGCACAGATACGCAGTATTTT.

The chain combines TRBV18 with TRBJ2-1; the match to TRBD1 covers 9 bases. J was trimmed by 1 base and V by 7 bases; bases with no gene match: 8. There are 16 residues in the CDR3. Germline V gives CDR1 KGHSH, CDR2 LQKENI. DNA for the CDR3: TGTGCCAGCTGGACGGACAGGGGATTTTCCTACAATGAGCAGTTCTTC. It translates to CASWTDRGFSYNEQFF. Based on the CDR3 plus reference TRBV18 and TRBJ2-1, the full variable domain is NAGVMQNPRHLVRRRGQEARLRCSPMKGHSHVYWYRQLPEEGLKFMVYLQKENIIDESGMPKERFSAEFPKEGPSILRIQQVVRGDSAAYFCASWTDRGFSYNEQFFGPGTRLTVL.

J is TRBJ2-5 and V is TRBV4-1; no reliable D call. Trimming shortened V by 5 bases and J by 0 bases, and 4 bases separated the two germline ends. The CDR3 loop spans 12 amino acids. Germline CDR1 and CDR2: MGHRA and YSYEKL. CDR3 bases: TGCGCCAGCAGCGGCAACCAAGAGACCCAGTACTTC. It encodes CASSGNQETQYF.

This chain links TRBV28 with TRBJ2-5, with TRBD2 identical over 11 bases. This CDR3 is built from 15 residues. The germline V gene encodes CDR1 MDHEN and CDR2 SYDVKM. The ends lost 5 bases at V and 0 bases at J; junction bases unmatched: 2. The CDR3 DNA follows: TGTGCCAGCAGTAAACTAGCGGGGGACCAAGAGACCCAGTACTTC. It is translated as CASSKLAGDQETQYF. The whole variable domain, filled in from reference TRBV28 and TRBJ2-5, reads DVKVTQSSRYLVKRTGEKVFLECVQDMDHENMFWYRQDPGLGLRLIYFSYDVKMKEKGDIPEGYSVSREKKERFSLILESASTNQTSMYLCASSKLAGDQETQYFGPGTRLLVL.

The table lists this clone with a few counts. The V call is TRBV11-2, the J call TRBJ1-1; D not resolved. Trimming cost V 1 base and J 2 bases, with 8 bases left between them. The CDR3 sequence is 14 residues long. Germline V gene lookup returns CDR1 SGHAT and CDR2 FQNNGV. The CDR3 here is CASSLGGPNTEAFF. DNA of the CDR3: TGTGCCAGCAGCTTAGGTGGCCCTAACACTGAAGCTTTCTTT.

V usage is TRBV6-1 and J usage is TRBJ1-1; D might be TRBD1 (5 bases). The V end was cut by 5 bases, the J end by 5 bases, with 15 bases between. CDR1 is MNHNS and CDR2 is SASEGT in the germline V gene. The CDR3 length is 14 residues. DNA of the CDR3: TGTGCCAGCAGTCTGGGGGGGGTGGGGACTGAAGCTTTCTTT. It is translated as CASSLGGVGTEAFF.

This clone has just one count. V is TRBV27 and J is TRBJ2-2; 7 nucleotides align to TRBD1. The CDR3 length is 16 residues. Germline V gene sequence: CDR1 MNHEY, CDR2 SMNVEV (reference sequence). With 5 bases clipped from V and 2 bases from J, the junction kept 8 bases outside the gene matches. CDR3 bases: TGTGCCAGCAGTAGGGGGCAAGCGCCCAACACCGGGGAGCTGTTTTTT. It translates to CASSRGQAPNTGELFF.

The chain carries TRBV27 and TRBJ1-1, with no clear D. The CDR3 covers 14 residues. Germline V gene data show CDR1 as MNHEY and CDR2 as SMNVEV (reference sequence). Trimming left V 0 bases short and J 1 base short, with 6 bases between. This CDR3 is CASSLSWQNTEAFF. As DNA, the CDR3 is TGTGCCAGCAGTTTATCTTGGCAGAACACTGAAGCTTTCTTT.

This chain joins TRBV5-1 and TRBJ1-1, with TRBD1 identical over 7 bases. V gave up 4 bases and J gave up 0 bases; unmatched junction bases: 6. The CDR3 is made up of 15 amino acids. CDR1 is SGHRS, CDR2 YFSETQ, per germline. CDR3 DNA sequence: TGCGCCAGCAGCCCCCGGGACAGAGTGAACACTGAAGCTTTCTTT. It is translated as CASSPRDRVNTEAFF.

The chain is built from TRBV9 and TRBJ2-3; 11 positions match TRBD2. CDR1 is SGDLS and CDR2 is YYNGEE in the germline V gene. There are 17 residues in the CDR3. V was clipped by 4 bases and J by 9 bases; unmatched bases: 16. The CDR3 nucleotides are TGTGCCAGCAGCACTCCGGGACTAGCGGACCCACGGGAAACGCAGTATTTT. This gives the protein CASSTPGLADPRETQYF. Full variable domain (missing parts from reference TRBV9 and TRBJ2-3): DSGVTQTPKHLITATGQRVTLRCSPRSGDLSVYWYQQSLDQGLQFLIQYYNGEERAKGNILERFSAQQFPDLHSELNLSSLELGDSALYFCASSTPGLADPRETQYFGPGTRLTVL.